The 31 T cell receptor beta chains presented below share a single source sample, sequenced in a study of CD8 T cells in Susac syndrome. The RNA, about 0.45 to 1 ug, was put through reverse transcription using random hexamers. TCRdb processed the immunoSEQ multiplex PCR reads anew with MiXCR; each CDR3 protein has one entry. The table shows under 300,000 distinct CDR3 sequences, with almost 97% occurring only once. Source material: CD4+ T cells from PBMCs. These receptors all come from a human donor with Susac syndrome.

Here the CDR3 DNA reads TGTGCCAGCAGCGTGTATGGTCACCAAGAGACCCAGTACTTC. This gives the protein CASSVYGHQETQYF. The chain combines TRBV9 with TRBJ2-5; unclear D gene. V was shortened by 2 bases and J by 0 bases, with 8 bases between the two germline ends. The CDR3 is 14 residues long. Germline CDR1 reads SGDLS; CDR2 reads YYNGEE.

This clonotype was seen only once. This chain connects TRBV6-5 to TRBJ1-5; 7 bases are shared with TRBD1. Germline V gene sequence: CDR1 MNHEY, CDR2 SVGAGI. The V and J ends lost 6 bases and 3 bases, in that order; junction bases with no gene match: 8. The CDR3 length is 15 residues. The CDR3 sequence is CASRSTRGINQPQHF. CDR3 in DNA: TGTGCCAGCAGGTCCACCAGGGGGATCAATCAGCCCCAGCATTTT.

The chain carries TRBV29-1 and TRBJ1-1; possible D gene TRBD1, 6 bases. The CDR3 extends over 13 amino acids. CDR1 and CDR2 (germline): SQVTM, ANQGSEA. V was cut by 7 bases and J by 1 base, with 13 bases left in between. The DNA for the CDR3 is TGCAGCGCAGGGACATCCTCGAACACTGAAGCTTTCTTT. Amino acid sequence: CSAGTSSNTEAFF.

The V and J genes are TRBV3-1 and TRBJ2-2, with D unclear. The CDR3 is 14 residues long. Deletions cut 5 bases from V and 6 bases from J, with 13 bases between. Germline V gene data show CDR1 as LGHDT and CDR2 as YNNKEL (reference sequence). The CDR3 DNA follows: TGTGCCAGCAGCTACTCAATAGGTTCCGGGGAGCTGTTTTTT. As protein: CASSYSIGSGELFF. Together with reference TRBV3-1 and TRBJ2-2, the CDR3 gives the full variable domain: DTAVSQTPKYLVTQMGNDKSIKCEQNLGHDTMYWYKQDSKKFLKIMFSYNNKELIINETVPNRFSPKSPDKAHLNLHINSLELGDSAVYFCASSYSIGSGELFFGEGSRLTVL.

The chain has TRBV7-9 and TRBJ1-2; D gene ambiguous. Germline V gives CDR1 SEHNR, CDR2 FQNEAQ (reference sequence). Trimming removed 2 bases at V and 0 bases at J, with 19 bases between. This CDR3 contains 18 residues. The CDR3 spells CASSLLKAETLANYGYTF. CDR3 DNA: TGTGCCAGCAGCTTACTTAAGGCAGAAACCTTAGCTAACTATGGCTACACCTTC.

The J gene is TRBJ1-5, the V gene TRBV3-1; D is ambiguous. The CDR3 has 13 residues. Germline-derived CDR1 and CDR2 are LGHDT and YNNKEL (reference sequence). Deletions cut 0 bases from V and 6 bases from J, with 6 bases between. The CDR3: CASSQDRTQPQHF. CDR3 DNA: TGTGCCAGCAGCCAAGATAGGACTCAGCCCCAGCATTTT.

The chain is built from TRBV6-4 and TRBJ2-1, with 10 bases lining up with TRBD2. CDR1 is MRHNA and CDR2 is SNTAGT in the germline V gene. Trimming cost V 2 bases and J 5 bases; bases outside gene matches: 3. This CDR3 is 15 amino acids long. In DNA form, the CDR3 reads TGTGCCAGCAGTGACCTAGCGGGAGCCAACAATGAGCAGTTCTTC. Translation: CASSDLAGANNEQFF.

The J gene is TRBJ2-5, the V gene TRBV9, with D perhaps matching TRBD1 or TRBD2 (5 bases each). Trimming stripped 3 bases from V and 1 base from J, with 19 bases between. The germline V gene has CDR1 SGDLS and CDR2 YYNGEE. The CDR3 is 17 amino acids. Here the CDR3 reads CASSEKINRDPQETQYF. The CDR3, as DNA: TGTGCCAGCAGCGAGAAGATAAACCGGGACCCCCAAGAGACCCAGTACTTC.

The J gene is TRBJ2-1, the V gene TRBV3-1; 9 nucleotides align to TRBD1. The CDR3 runs 17 residues. The junction had 11 bases not matched to a gene; V was cut back by 2 bases and J by 6 bases. Germline V CDR1 and CDR2: LGHDT, YNNKEL (reference sequence). CDR3 nucleotide sequence: TGTGCCAGCAGCCAAACCATCAGGACAGGGGTTTTCAATGAGCAGTTCTTC. It codes for CASSQTIRTGVFNEQFF.

This clonotype was found a few times. The rearrangement uses TRBV29-1 and TRBJ2-5; 7 bases align to TRBD2. This CDR3 comprises 13 residues. Trimming removed 3 bases from V and 4 bases from J; junction bases left unmatched: 5. CDR1 SQVTM and CDR2 ANQGSEA come from the germline V gene. In DNA form, the CDR3 reads TGCAGCGTTGAGCGGACTAGGGGAGAGACCCAGTACTTC. Protein product: CSVERTRGETQYF. Variable domain in full (rest from reference TRBV29-1 and TRBJ2-5): SAVISQKPSRDICQRGTSLTIQCQVDSQVTMMFWYRQQPGQSLTLIATANQGSEATYESGFVIDKFPISRPNLTFSTLTVSNMSPEDSSIYLCSVERTRGETQYFGPGTRLLVL.

The CDR3 reads CSATPGQAEKLFF. CDR3 bases: TGCAGCGCTACACCGGGACAAGCTGAAAAACTGTTTTTT. The chain has TRBV29-1 and TRBJ1-4; D may be TRBD1 (6 bases). Germline V lookup: CDR1 SQVTM, CDR2 ANQGSEA. The V end was cut by 7 bases, the J end by 7 bases, with 16 bases between. The CDR3 is 13 amino acids.

The chain has TRBV11-2 and TRBJ1-2; 7 nucleotides line up with TRBD1. The junction had 5 bases not matched to a gene; V was cut back by 5 bases and J by 5 bases. The CDR3 is 13 amino acids. The germline gives CDR1 SGHAT, CDR2 FQNNGV. In nucleotides, the CDR3 is TGTGCCAGCAGCCAGGGGGGCGAATATGGCTACACCTTC. It yields the protein CASSQGGEYGYTF. The full variable domain, with the rest looked up from reference TRBV11-2 and TRBJ1-2, is EAGVAQSPRYKIIEKRQSVAFWCNPISGHATLYWYQQILGQGPKLLIQFQNNGVVDDSQLPKDRFSAERLKGVDSTLKIQPAKLEDSAVYLCASSQGGEYGYTFGSGTRLTVV.

The chain recombines TRBV3-1 with TRBJ2-5; D unresolved. CDR1 is LGHDT, CDR2 YNNKEL, per germline (reference sequence). This CDR3 has 13 residues. Deletions cut 0 bases from V and 7 bases from J, with 9 bases between. The CDR3 bases are TGTGCCAGCAGCCAAGAGCCGGAAAGGACCCAGTACTTC. Its translation: CASSQEPERTQYF.

The CDR3 DNA reads TGCAGCGTACAGCCGGGACACGGTGGGATTATCCACGAGCAGTACTTC. It specifies CSVQPGHGGIIHEQYF. The chain combines TRBV29-1 with TRBJ2-7; a weak D match, TRBD1 (6 bases). V gave up 6 bases and J gave up 5 bases, with 26 bases separating them. Germline lookup yields CDR1 SQVTM and CDR2 ANQGSEA. The CDR3 spans 16 residues.

The rearrangement links TRBV27 to TRBJ1-1; no clear D. CDR1 is MNHEY and CDR2 is SMNVEV in the germline V gene (reference sequence). V lost 3 bases and J lost 1, with 3 bases in between. CDR3 length equals 12 residues. The CDR3 is CASSFGNTEAFF. CDR3 nucleotides: TGTGCCAGCAGTTTCGGGAACACTGAAGCTTTCTTT.

V is TRBV12-3 or TRBV12-4 and J is TRBJ1-5; no clear D gene. Trimming stripped 8 bases from V and 5 bases from J, with 19 bases between. The CDR3 totals 15 residues. This chain's CDR3 is CASCLHAGYHQPQHF. DNA of the CDR3: TGTGCCAGCTGCCTACACGCGGGGTATCATCAGCCCCAGCATTTT.

The chain couples TRBV7-6 to TRBJ1-3, with 8 bases aligning to TRBD1. The V segment lost 1 base and the J segment 2 bases; nucleotides outside the gene matches: 1. This CDR3 has 15 residues. CDR1 and CDR2 from the germline V gene are SGHVS and FNYEAQ. This CDR3 reads CASSLGQGTGNTIYF. The CDR3 bases are TGTGCCAGCAGCTTAGGACAGGGGACTGGAAACACCATATATTTT.

As to this clonotype: Its ends do not fully match the called genes, so a read error is possible. The V and J genes are TRBV25-1 and TRBJ2-7, with D possibly matching TRBD1 (5 bases). This CDR3 has 12 amino acids. The V gene's germline CDR1 is MGHDK and CDR2 SYGVNS. The DNA for the CDR3 is TGTGCCAGCAGTATTTCAGGGTACGAACAGTACTTC. Its protein is CASSISGYEQYF.

The chain uses TRBV20-1 and TRBJ2-1; D gene unclear. Trimming took off 8 bases at V and 4 bases at J, with 9 bases between the two ends. The CDR3 loop spans 11 amino acids. Germline V lookup: CDR1 DFQATT, CDR2 SNEGSKA (reference sequence). DNA for the CDR3: TGCAGTCCGAGGCGTTACAATGAGCAGTTCTTC. Its protein is CSPRRYNEQFF.

V and J are TRBV12-3 or TRBV12-4 and TRBJ2-1, with D perhaps assigned TRBD1 or TRBD2 (6 bases each). V gave up 5 bases and J gave up 8 bases, with 19 bases separating them. CDR3 length equals 15 residues. The CDR3 loop is CASSMGGTTPYEQFF. CDR3 in DNA: TGTGCCAGCAGTATGGGCGGGACAACCCCTTATGAGCAGTTCTTC.

The chain employs TRBV29-1 and TRBJ2-1; 10 bases agree with TRBD2. Trimming at V came to 8 bases and at J to 10 bases, leaving 11 bases not matched to a gene. CDR1 SQVTM and CDR2 ANQGSEA come from the germline V gene. The CDR3 is 13 residues long. The CDR3: CSIASGTSAEQFF. The CDR3 coding sequence is TGCAGCATCGCCTCCGGGACTAGCGCGGAGCAGTTCTTC.

The chain joins TRBV7-3 to TRBJ2-5; either TRBD1 or TRBD2 may fit D (5 bases each). The CDR3 loop spans 14 amino acids. V lost 4 bases and J 5 bases, leaving 14 bases between the germline ends. Germline V gene lookup returns CDR1 SGHTA and CDR2 FQGTGA. This CDR3 is CASSSSGAWETQYF. In DNA form, the CDR3 reads TGTGCCAGCAGCTCCTCCGGGGCGTGGGAGACCCAGTACTTC. Filled out from reference TRBV7-3 and TRBJ2-5, the complete variable domain reads GAGVSQTPSNKVTEKGKYVELRCDPISGHTALYWYRQSLGQGPEFLIYFQGTGAADDSGLPNDRFFAVRPEGSVSTLKIQRTERGDSAVYLCASSSSGAWETQYFGPGTRLLVL.

The gene calls are TRBV30 and TRBJ1-1; D unresolved. There are 13 residues in the CDR3. Germline V CDR1 and CDR2: GTSNPN, SVGIG (reference sequence). V dropped 0 bases and J dropped 5 bases, with 10 bases sitting between them. The CDR3 loop is CAWSVRDWTEAFF. The CDR3 coding sequence is TGTGCCTGGAGTGTAAGGGATTGGACTGAAGCTTTCTTT.

The DNA of the CDR3 is TGTGCCAGCAGCTTAAACGGGTACAATGAGCAGTTCTTC. Its translation is CASSLNGYNEQFF. The chain is built from TRBV11-2 and TRBJ2-1, with D unresolved. The CDR3 length is 13 residues. Trimming stripped 2 bases from V and 4 bases from J, with 6 bases between. The germline V gene has CDR1 SGHAT and CDR2 FQNNGV.

This rearrangement joins TRBV23-1 to TRBJ2-2, with a possible D match to TRBD1 (7 bases). TRBV23-1 is annotated as an ORF whose role is uncertain. The CDR3 length is 14 residues. Trimming removed 8 bases at V and 5 bases at J, with 15 bases between. In DNA form, the CDR3 reads TGCGCCAGCCCTCAGCAGGGGGGTACCGGGGAGCTGTTTTTT. Translated, it gives CASPQQGGTGELFF.

This clonotype was observed once. This chain connects TRBV20-1 to TRBJ2-2; D perhaps matches TRBD2 (5 bases). Germline V lookup: CDR1 DFQATT, CDR2 SNEGSKA (reference sequence). The CDR3 runs to 15 residues. Trimming pared 1 base from V and 4 bases from J, leaving 13 bases between. CDR3 DNA sequence: TGCAGTGCTAGAGGCGACGAGAGGGTCACCGGGGAGCTGTTTTTT. Its translation: CSARGDERVTGELFF.

The V and J genes are TRBV20-1 and TRBJ2-5; D gene unclear. The germline V gene has CDR1 DFQATT and CDR2 SNEGSKA (reference sequence). Deletions cut 6 bases from V and 5 bases from J, with 13 bases between. The CDR3 runs 12 residues. The CDR3 region is CSASKRRETQYF. CDR3 DNA sequence: TGCAGTGCCTCGAAAAGAAGGGAGACCCAGTACTTC.

CDR3 protein: CASSSVLSGRGEQFF. CDR3 bases: TGCGCCAGCAGCTCGGTCCTAAGCGGGAGAGGCGAGCAGTTCTTC. This chain joins TRBV5-1 and TRBJ2-1; TRBD2 matches 8 bases. CDR3 length: 15 amino acids. The J segment lost 10 bases and the V segment lost 3 bases, leaving 12 bases of the junction unmatched. Germline-derived CDR1 and CDR2 are SGHRS and YFSETQ.

This clonotype was counted a single time. The rearrangement links TRBV4-1 to TRBJ2-1, with D perhaps TRBD2 (6 bases). The V gene's germline CDR1 is MGHRA and CDR2 YSYEKL. The length of the CDR3 is 17 residues. V gave up 3 bases and J gave up 9 bases, with 24 bases separating them. CDR3 coding DNA: TGCGCCAGCAGCCAGTCGGCCGGGACTTCGGTGGTTCTTGAGCAGTTCTTC. Translating gives CASSQSAGTSVVLEQFF.

The gene calls are TRBV3-1 and TRBJ1-2; unclear D gene. Germline values: CDR1 LGHDT, CDR2 YNNKEL (reference sequence). The CDR3 sequence is 14 residues long. The germline V and J ends were trimmed by 1 base and 0 bases, with 6 bases remaining between them. CDR3 DNA sequence: TGTGCCAGCAGCCAAGCTGGAGCTAACTATGGCTACACCTTC. Translating it yields CASSQAGANYGYTF.

The genes are TRBV3-1 and TRBJ2-1; a possible D gene is TRBD2 (5 bases). This CDR3 comprises 16 residues. CDR1 is LGHDT, CDR2 YNNKEL, per germline (reference sequence). V lost 0 bases, J lost 0 bases, and 9 bases lay in between. The chain's CDR3 is CASSQDPAASYNEQFF. The CDR3 DNA sequence: TGTGCCAGCAGCCAAGACCCAGCGGCCTCCTACAATGAGCAGTTCTTC.